Listed below are T cell receptor beta chains from one sample, sequenced in a study of low-dose radiotherapy and immunotherapy resistance in tumors. TCRdb re-analysed the reads in MiXCR, keeping a single row per CDR3 protein. The sample shows 85,000 to 100,000 distinct CDR3 sequences, 9% to 9.5% of them seen only once. Sequences were derived from PBMCs, sampled before treatment. The receptor source for this set is a male donor with prostate cancer. CDR3s include the opening cysteine and the closing phenylalanine or tryptophan. A D gene is named only where the DNA matches it firmly. Only part of the rows carry a size: once, few, many, or a class if the clone is expanded.

D gene	clone size	V gene	J gene	CDR3 protein	CDR3 DNA
-	-	TRBV7-6	TRBJ2-5	CASSLATGTRETQYF	TGTGCCAGCAGCTTAGCGACCGGGACACGGGAGACCCAGTACTTC
TRBD2	-	TRBV9	TRBJ2-7	CASSVTPGASGGEQYF	TGTGCCAGCAGCGTCACCCCCGGTGCCTCGGGGGGCGAGCAGTACTTC
-	few	TRBV9	TRBJ1-2	CASSGTTPDGYTF	TGTGCCAGCAGCGGGACGACCCCCGATGGCTACACCTTC
-	many	TRBV4-2	TRBJ1-1	CASSQEWSGTEAFF	TGTGCCAGCAGCCAAGAATGGAGTGGGACTGAAGCTTTCTTT
-	many	TRBV27	TRBJ2-1	CASSLRGVRNEQFF	TGTGCCAGCAGTTTAAGGGGGGTTCGCAATGAGCAGTTCTTC
-	many	TRBV29-1	TRBJ1-1	CSVDVREEAFF	TGCAGCGTTGACGTTCGGGAGGAAGCTTTCTTT
-	many	TRBV28	TRBJ2-1	CASSFGVAFSYNEQFF	TGTGCCAGCAGTTTCGGGGTAGCTTTCTCCTACAATGAGCAGTTCTTC
-	many	TRBV20-1	TRBJ2-1	CSARDGGLYF	TGCAGTGCTAGAGATGGGGGCCTCTACTTC
-	many	TRBV28	TRBJ1-3	CASSSSRGADGSSGNTIYF	TGTGCCAGCAGTTCCAGTCGCGGGGCAGACGGTAGCTCTGGAAACACCATATATTTT
-	many	TRBV6-2/TRBV6-3	TRBJ2-7	CASSRTPWEQYF	TGTGCCAGCAGCCGCACCCCTTGGGAGCAGTACTTC
TRBD1	many	TRBV19	TRBJ2-7	CASTPSTGLSYEQYF	TGTGCCAGTACCCCGTCGACAGGGCTATCCTACGAGCAGTACTTC
-	many	TRBV20-1	TRBJ2-1	CSSAADEQFF	TGCAGTTCCGCCGCCGATGAGCAGTTCTTC
TRBD1	many	TRBV7-3	TRBJ2-3	CASSSSGTGATDTQYF	TGTGCCAGCAGCTCGTCCGGGACAGGGGCCACAGATACGCAGTATTTT
-	many	TRBV6-5	TRBJ1-2	CASSYSVHRSSNYGYTF	TGTGCCAGCAGTTACTCCGTACACAGGTCTTCTAACTATGGCTACACCTTC
-	many	TRBV29-1	TRBJ2-3	CSVESRNTDTQYF	TGCAGCGTTGAGAGCAGAAACACAGATACGCAGTATTTT
TRBD2	many	TRBV7-8	TRBJ2-5	CASSLPGTSRETQYF	TGTGCCAGCAGCTTACCAGGGACTAGCAGAGAGACCCAGTACTTC
TRBD1	many	TRBV20-1	TRBJ1-5	CSARPGTGLGQPQHF	TGCAGTGCTCGCCCCGGGACAGGGCTGGGTCAGCCCCAGCATTTT
TRBD2	many	TRBV7-2	TRBJ2-7	CASSSRGAGAYEQYF	TGTGCCAGCAGCTCCAGAGGGGCGGGAGCGTACGAGCAGTACTTC
TRBD1	many	TRBV24-1	TRBJ2-3	CATSVPGQGIADTQYF	TGTGCCACCAGTGTCCCGGGACAGGGCATAGCAGATACGCAGTATTTT
-	many	TRBV7-3	TRBJ2-3	CASSLRVGSNTDTQYF	TGTGCCAGCAGCTTAAGGGTTGGGTCAAACACAGATACGCAGTATTTT
-	many	TRBV6-6	TRBJ2-3	CASTTPWGSTDTQYF	TGTGCCAGCACCACGCCCTGGGGAAGCACAGATACGCAGTATTTT
-	many	TRBV7-2	TRBJ2-7	CASSFRDGDYEQYF	TGTGCCAGCAGCTTCCGGGACGGAGACTACGAGCAGTACTTC
-	many	TRBV6-6	TRBJ1-5	CASSPPRDTNQPQHF	TGTGCCAGCAGTCCCCCTCGGGACACCAATCAGCCCCAGCATTTT
-	many	TRBV19	TRBJ1-5	CASSIVRGALYQPQHF	TGTGCCAGTAGTATAGTTCGGGGGGCCCTTTATCAGCCCCAGCATTTT
TRBD2	many	TRBV29-1	TRBJ2-7	CSVAGTSGSYEQYF	TGCAGCGTAGCCGGGACTAGCGGTTCCTACGAGCAGTACTTC
TRBD2	few	TRBV28	TRBJ2-7	CASSFISSGHYEQYF	TGTGCCAGCAGTTTTATAAGTAGCGGGCATTACGAGCAGTACTTC
TRBD2	many	TRBV7-2	TRBJ2-7	CASSTTSGSYEQYF	TGTGCCAGCAGCACGACTAGCGGCTCCTACGAGCAGTACTTC
-	many	TRBV3-1	TRBJ2-1	CASSLPGLSNEQFF	TGTGCCAGCAGCCTTCCGGGACTTTCAAATGAGCAGTTCTTC
-	few	TRBV14	TRBJ2-2	CASSLWGTLNTGELFF	TGTGCCAGCAGCCTCTGGGGGACACTGAACACCGGGGAGCTGTTTTTT
-	many	TRBV12-3/TRBV12-4	TRBJ1-1	CASSLGLSGPNTEAFF	TGTGCCAGCAGTTTAGGTTTATCGGGACCGAACACTGAAGCTTTCTTT
TRBD1	many	TRBV10-3	TRBJ2-2	CAIREQGRANTGELFF	TGTGCCATCAGAGAACAGGGGCGGGCGAACACCGGGGAGCTGTTTTTT
-	-	TRBV4-3	TRBJ2-2	CASEDGATGELFFF	-